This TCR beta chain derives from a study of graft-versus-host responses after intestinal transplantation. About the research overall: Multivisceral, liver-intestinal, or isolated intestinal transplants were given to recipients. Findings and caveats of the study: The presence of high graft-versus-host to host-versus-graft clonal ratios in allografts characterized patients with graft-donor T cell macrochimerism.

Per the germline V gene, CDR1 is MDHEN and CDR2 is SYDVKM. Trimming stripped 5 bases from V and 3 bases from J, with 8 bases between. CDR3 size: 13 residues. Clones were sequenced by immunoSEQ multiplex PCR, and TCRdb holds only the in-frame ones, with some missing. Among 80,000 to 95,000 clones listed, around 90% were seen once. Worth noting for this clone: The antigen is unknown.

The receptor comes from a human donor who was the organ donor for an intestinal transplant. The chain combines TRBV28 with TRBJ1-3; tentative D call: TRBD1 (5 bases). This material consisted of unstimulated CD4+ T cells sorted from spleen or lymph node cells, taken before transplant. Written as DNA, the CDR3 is TGTGCCAGCAGTCGGGGGGGTGGAAACACCATATATTTT. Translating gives CASSRGGGNTIYF.